Below, 10 T cell receptor beta chains from the same sample are listed, as sequenced in a study of shared clonotypes between healthy human individuals. Produced via immunoSEQ multiplex PCR; TCRdb's table is partial and in-frame only. Among 950,000 to 1,100,000 clones listed, around 75% were seen once. Source material: memory CD4+ T cells sorted from blood. Stated subset: CD45RA-negative fraction. Receptors were obtained from a man in his late teens or twenties in good health.

V gene TRBV7-2 combines with J gene TRBJ1-2, with D perhaps matching TRBD1 (5 bases). Germline CDR1 and CDR2: SGHTA and FQGNSA. Trimming pared 6 bases from V and 3 bases from J, leaving 14 bases between. The CDR3 runs to 14 residues. The CDR3 bases are TGTGCCAGCAGTCATCGCGGGGGGGACTATGGCTACACCTTC. It is translated as CASSHRGGDYGYTF.

The V call is TRBV5-8, the J call TRBJ2-3, with 9 bases identical to TRBD2. The CDR3 covers 18 residues. Germline CDR1 reads SGHTS; CDR2 reads YDEGEE. With 2 bases clipped from V and 0 bases from J, the junction kept 10 bases outside the gene matches. The chain's CDR3 is CASSLGSSGIYSTDTQYF. The CDR3 bases are TGTGCCAGCAGCTTAGGGTCTAGCGGGATCTATAGCACAGATACGCAGTATTTT.

The V and J genes are TRBV11-2 and TRBJ2-3, with D perhaps TRBD1 or TRBD2 (7 bases each). V lost 10 bases and J lost 4, with 18 bases in between. The CDR3 is 14 amino acids. Germline V gene sequence: CDR1 SGHAT, CDR2 FQNNGV. CDR3 nucleotide sequence: TGTGCCACCTCCCAGGGGGGGAGCGCAGATACGCAGTATTTT. Protein: CATSQGGSADTQYF.

This clone occurred many times. The rearrangement uses TRBV5-1 and TRBJ1-1; TRBD1 matches at 8 bases. Germline-derived CDR1 and CDR2 are SGHRS and YFSETQ. The CDR3 consists of 13 residues. Trimming removed 3 bases from V and 7 bases from J; junction bases left unmatched: 5. DNA of the CDR3: TGCGCCAGCAGCTGGGGACAGGCAAATGAAGCTTTCTTT. It codes for CASSWGQANEAFF.

The rearrangement links TRBV7-9 to TRBJ1-4; no definite D call. Germline V gives CDR1 SEHNR, CDR2 FQNEAQ (reference sequence). V was trimmed by 1 base and J by 4 bases, leaving 16 bases between them. The length of the CDR3 is 17 residues. The chain's CDR3 is CASSLGTAGGSNEKLFF. Written as DNA, the CDR3 is TGTGCCAGCAGCTTAGGTACGGCGGGAGGAAGTAATGAAAAACTGTTTTTT.

The chain combines TRBV30 with TRBJ2-1; no reliable D call. The CDR3 length is 12 residues. CDR1 and CDR2 (germline): GTSNPN, SVGIG (reference sequence). Between the trimmed V and J ends, which lost 2 bases and 7 bases, there was a span of 9 bases. In DNA form, the CDR3 reads TGTGCCTGGAGTTTACTTCGGAATGAGCAGTTCTTC. It specifies CAWSLLRNEQFF. The complete variable domain, with remaining parts taken from reference TRBV30 and TRBJ2-1, reads SQTIHQWPATLVQPVGSPLSLECTVEGTSNPNLYWYRQAAGRGLQLLFYSVGIGQISSEVPQNLSASRPQDRQFILSSKKLLLSDSGFYLCAWSLLRNEQFFGPGTRLTVL.

The genes are TRBV19 and TRBJ1-2; D might be TRBD1 (6 bases). Germline V CDR1 and CDR2: LNHDA, SQIVND (reference sequence). The CDR3 is made up of 15 amino acids. V was cut by 4 bases and J by 6 bases, with 18 bases left in between. CDR3: CASSTLPRTADGYTF. As DNA, the CDR3 is TGTGCCAGTAGTACCCTCCCCAGGACAGCGGATGGCTACACCTTC.

The chain has TRBV9 and TRBJ2-5; D remains unclear. The V gene's germline CDR1 is SGDLS and CDR2 YYNGEE. V lost 2 bases and J 5 bases, leaving 16 bases between the germline ends. The CDR3 consists of 15 residues. For the CDR3, the DNA is TGTGCCAGCAGCGTCCGGACGGGTCCGGCCGAGACCCAGTACTTC. It encodes CASSVRTGPAETQYF.

This clone has only a few counts. This sequence joins TRBV29-1 and TRBJ1-1; 7 positions match TRBD1. Germline V lookup: CDR1 SQVTM, CDR2 ANQGSEA. The V and J ends lost 7 bases and 5 bases, in that order; junction bases with no gene match: 16. This CDR3 is 15 amino acids long. CDR3 coding DNA: TGCAGCGCCACCCTCACCGGGGCAGGGGGTACTGAAGCTTTCTTT. Translation: CSATLTGAGGTEAFF.

The chain carries TRBV9 and TRBJ1-1; D gene uncertain. Germline V gene sequence: CDR1 SGDLS, CDR2 YYNGEE. The V end was cut by 1 base, the J end by 3 bases, with 10 bases between. The CDR3 length is 14 residues. The CDR3: CASSVFISDTEAFF. In DNA, the CDR3 is TGTGCCAGCAGCGTATTTATCAGTGACACTGAAGCTTTCTTT.